This entry concerns a single T cell receptor beta chain. Its antigen is unidentified. The data stem from a study of T cell responses to AZD1222 COVID-19 vaccine. Study results and limitations: It should be noted that donors were predominantly white British and more often female, and clonal diversity was possibly underestimated. Spike-wide vaccine-associated CD4 TCRs dominated at 160-218 and 743-854.

The table came from immunoSEQ multiplex PCR; TCRdb's copy has only in-frame clones and leaves some out. The repertoire holds about 120,000 clones, with around nine tenths as singletons. The CDR3 sequence is 13 residues long. Trimming took off 8 bases at V and 5 bases at J, with 15 bases between the two ends. The germline V gene encodes CDR1 SNHLY and CDR2 FYNNEI. This TCR came from an adult in good health. The sequencing here drew on peripheral blood, taken on day 0 of AZD1222 vaccination. The chain couples TRBV2 to TRBJ2-5; the D call may be TRBD1 or TRBD2 (5 bases each). CDR3 in DNA: TGTGCCAGCGCAGGAGGAACAGGCGAGACCCAGTACTTC. Translation: CASAGGTGETQYF.